The present entry profiles one T cell receptor (beta chain) with its context. Its specificity is not known. This sample is drawn from a study of T cell responses to AZD1222 COVID-19 vaccine. The CDR3 totals 12 residues. Per the germline V gene, CDR1 is MGHRA and CDR2 is YSYEKL. V was clipped by 6 bases and J by 11 bases, with 11 bases between them. Only in-frame clones appear in the TCRdb table, and some are missing; sequencing was by immunoSEQ multiplex PCR. Here the sample spans 200,000 or so clones, 90% to 95% being singletons. Overall study results and limits: Donor demographics were predominantly white British with a female majority; clonal diversity may be underestimated.

The source of this sequence is an adult in good health. This specimen was peripheral blood, taken on day 0 of AZD1222 vaccination. The J gene is TRBJ1-6, the V gene TRBV4-1; a weak D match, TRBD1 (5 bases). The CDR3 DNA is TGCGCCAGCAGTCTTCAGGGCCCACCCCTCCACTTT. Translating gives CASSLQGPPLHF.